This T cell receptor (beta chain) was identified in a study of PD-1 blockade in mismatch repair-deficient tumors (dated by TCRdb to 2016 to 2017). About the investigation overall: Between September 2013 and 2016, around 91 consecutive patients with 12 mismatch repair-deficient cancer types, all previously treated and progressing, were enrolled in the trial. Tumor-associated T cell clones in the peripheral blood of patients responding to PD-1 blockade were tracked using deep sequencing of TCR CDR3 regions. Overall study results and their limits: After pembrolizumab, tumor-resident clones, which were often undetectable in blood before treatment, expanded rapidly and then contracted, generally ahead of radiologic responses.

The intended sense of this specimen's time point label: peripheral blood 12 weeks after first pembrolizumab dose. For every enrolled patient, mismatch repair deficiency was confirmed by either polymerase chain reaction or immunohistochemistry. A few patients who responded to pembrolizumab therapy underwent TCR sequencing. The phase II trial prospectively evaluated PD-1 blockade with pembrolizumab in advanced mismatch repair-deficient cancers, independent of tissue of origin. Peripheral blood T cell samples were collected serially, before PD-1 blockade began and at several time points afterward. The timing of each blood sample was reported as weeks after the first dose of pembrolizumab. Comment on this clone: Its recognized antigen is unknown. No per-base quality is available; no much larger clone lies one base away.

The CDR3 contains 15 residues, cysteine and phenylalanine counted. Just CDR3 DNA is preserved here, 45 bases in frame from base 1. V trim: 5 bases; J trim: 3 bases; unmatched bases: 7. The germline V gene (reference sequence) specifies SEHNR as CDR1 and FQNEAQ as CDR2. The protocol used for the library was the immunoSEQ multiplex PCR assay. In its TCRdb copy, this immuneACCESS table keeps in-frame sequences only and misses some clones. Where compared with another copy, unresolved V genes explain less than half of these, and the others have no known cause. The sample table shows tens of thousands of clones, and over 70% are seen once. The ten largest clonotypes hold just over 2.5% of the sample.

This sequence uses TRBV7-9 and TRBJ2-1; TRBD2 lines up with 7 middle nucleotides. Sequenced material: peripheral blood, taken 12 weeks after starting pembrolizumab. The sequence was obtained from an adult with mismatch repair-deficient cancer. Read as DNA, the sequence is TGTGCCAGCAGCCGACTTGCGGGAGTCTACAATGAGCAGTTCTTC. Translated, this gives CASSRLAGVYNEQFF. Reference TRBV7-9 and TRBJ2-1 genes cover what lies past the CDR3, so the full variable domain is DTGVSQNPRHKITKRGQNVTFRCDPISEHNRLYWYRQTLGQGPEFLTYFQNEAQLEKSRLLSDRFSAERPKGSFSTLEIQRTEQGDSAMYLCASSRLAGVYNEQFFGPGTRLTVL.